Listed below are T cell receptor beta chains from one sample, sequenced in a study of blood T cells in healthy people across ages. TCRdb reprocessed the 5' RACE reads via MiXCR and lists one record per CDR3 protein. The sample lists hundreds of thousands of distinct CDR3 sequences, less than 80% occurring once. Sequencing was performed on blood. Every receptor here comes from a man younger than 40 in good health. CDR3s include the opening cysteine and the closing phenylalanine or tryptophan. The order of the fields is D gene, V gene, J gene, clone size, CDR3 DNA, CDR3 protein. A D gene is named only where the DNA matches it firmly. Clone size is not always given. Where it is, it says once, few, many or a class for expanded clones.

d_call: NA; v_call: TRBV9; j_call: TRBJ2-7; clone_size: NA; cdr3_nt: TGTGCCAGCAGCGTAGGCAAGGATATCTACGAGCAGTACTTC; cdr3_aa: CASSVGKDIYEQYF
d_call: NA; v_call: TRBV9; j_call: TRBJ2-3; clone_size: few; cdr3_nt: TGTGCCAGCAGCTTTCTCGGGCACACAGATACGCAGTATTTT; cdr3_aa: CASSFLGHTDTQYF
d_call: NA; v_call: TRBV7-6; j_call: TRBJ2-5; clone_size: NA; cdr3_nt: TGTGCCACCCAGTTACGGGAGACCCAGTACTTC; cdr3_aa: CATQLRETQYF
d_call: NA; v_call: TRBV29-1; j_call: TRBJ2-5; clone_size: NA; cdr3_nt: TGCAGCGTTGTGGGTAGCATCCAGACCCAGTACTTC; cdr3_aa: CSVVGSIQTQYF
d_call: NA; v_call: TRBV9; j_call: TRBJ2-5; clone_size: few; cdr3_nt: TGTGCCAGCAGCGTCAGTCCCGCAGCGGAGACCCAGTACTTC; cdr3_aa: CASSVSPAAETQYF
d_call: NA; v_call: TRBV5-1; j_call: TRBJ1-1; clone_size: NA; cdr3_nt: TGCGCCAGCAGCCCCTTTAGGGGGATGAACACTGAAGCTTTCTTT; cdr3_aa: CASSPFRGMNTEAFF
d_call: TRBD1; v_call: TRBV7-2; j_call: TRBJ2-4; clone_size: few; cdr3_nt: TGTGCCAGCAGTAACCGCGGGACAGGGTATAACATTCAGTACTTC; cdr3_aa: CASSNRGTGYNIQYF
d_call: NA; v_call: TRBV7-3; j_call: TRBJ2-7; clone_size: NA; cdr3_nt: TGTGCCAGCAGCGTCACAGGGAGTCTATCCTACGAGCAGTACTTC; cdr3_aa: CASSVTGSLSYEQYF
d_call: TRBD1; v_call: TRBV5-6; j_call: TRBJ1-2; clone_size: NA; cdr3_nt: TGTGCCAGCAGCTTAGGTGACAGGGGGACGGGAAGCTATGGCTACACCTTC; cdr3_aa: CASSLGDRGTGSYGYTF
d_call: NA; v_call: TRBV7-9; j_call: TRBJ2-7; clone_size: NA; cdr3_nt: TGTGCCAGCAGCTTAGTGGTCACCCACGAGCAGTACTTC; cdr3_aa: CASSLVVTHEQYF
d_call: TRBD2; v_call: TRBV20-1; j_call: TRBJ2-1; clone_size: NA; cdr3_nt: TGCAGTGCTAGAGTTGCGGGGGGGAGGTTCTTC; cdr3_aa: CSARVAGGRFF
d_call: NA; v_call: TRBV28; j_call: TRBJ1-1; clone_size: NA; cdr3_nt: TGTGCCAGCAGGGCTAGGGAATACGCTGAAGCTTTCTTT; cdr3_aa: CASRAREYAEAFF
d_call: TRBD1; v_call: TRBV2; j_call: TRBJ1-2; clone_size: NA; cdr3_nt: TGTGCCAGCAGTGGCCCGGGACAGACTAACTATGGCTACACCTTC; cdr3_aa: CASSGPGQTNYGYTF
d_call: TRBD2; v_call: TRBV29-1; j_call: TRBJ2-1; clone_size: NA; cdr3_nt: TGCAGCGTTGCGGGGGGGTTTGGGGAGCAGTTCTTC; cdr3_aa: CSVAGGFGEQFF
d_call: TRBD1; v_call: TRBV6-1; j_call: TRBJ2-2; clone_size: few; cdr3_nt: TGTGCCAGCAGGGACAGGTTCGACACCGGGGAGCTGTTTTTT; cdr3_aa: CASRDRFDTGELFF
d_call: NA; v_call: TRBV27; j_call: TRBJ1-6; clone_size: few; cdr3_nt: TGTGCCAGCAGTTCCCGCTCATCTAATTCACCCCTCCACTTT; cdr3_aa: CASSSRSSNSPLHF
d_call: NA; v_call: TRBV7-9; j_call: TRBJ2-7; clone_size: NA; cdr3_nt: TGTGCTTCCCGGCCGGGGTGGTCCTACGAGCAGTACTTC; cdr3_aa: CASRPGWSYEQYF
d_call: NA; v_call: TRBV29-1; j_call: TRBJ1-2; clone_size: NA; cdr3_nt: TGCAGCGAGAGAGTTCAGTATGGCTACACCTTC; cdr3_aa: CSERVQYGYTF
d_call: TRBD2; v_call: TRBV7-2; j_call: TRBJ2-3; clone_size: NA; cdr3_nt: TGTGCCAGCAGCTTAGGGGGGACCACTAGCGCAGATACGCAGTATTTT; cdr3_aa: CASSLGGTTSADTQYF